The T cell receptor (beta chain) under discussion was sequenced for a study of blood T cell repertoires in COVID-19. Turning to the study itself: In each case, the material was cDNA or gDNA derived from T cells, B-cell-depleted T cells, or PBMCs.

This CDR3 has 16 residues. Looked up from germline, CDR1 is SGHDT and CDR2 is YYEEEE. V lost 0 bases and J 0 bases, leaving 9 bases between the germline ends. The table lists this clone with a few counts. The protocol was immunoSEQ multiplex PCR, while the TCRdb copy is restricted to in-frame clones and leaves out a portion. The table has 80,000 to 100,000 clones, 75% to 85% seen once. This receptor was taken from a woman in her 70s with acute or convalescent COVID-19. The material sequenced was peripheral blood. The V call is TRBV5-6, the J call TRBJ1-4; no firm D call. CDR3 DNA sequence: TGTGCCAGCAGCTTGGGGCCTGCCGCAACTAATGAAAAACTGTTTTTT. Encoded protein: CASSLGPAATNEKLFF.